The entry that follows covers one TCR beta chain sequence. PCR was performed using 60 Vbeta and 13 Jbeta primers. Profiling relied on immunoSEQ multiplex PCR, and the TCRdb table lists in-frame clones only, not all of them. The repertoire holds 150,000 to 170,000 clones, around 68% seen once, with around 2.3% in the top ten. These data come from a study of cytomegalovirus exposure and HLA in healthy donors. The wider study: Assignment to the Caucasian-associated ancestry cluster applied to less than 85% of the approximately 370 genotyped donors.

CDR3 length: 13 residues. Germline CDR1 is LGHNA and CDR2 is YSLEER. With 4 bases removed from V and 2 bases from J, the gap between germline ends came to 7 bases. Sequencing used PBMCs. The chain carries TRBV4-3 and TRBJ2-3, with D hard to call. This TCR derives from a man aged 25 to 40 in good health and CMV-seronegative. Here the CDR3 DNA reads TGCGCCAGCAGCCTTCGCTACACAGATACGCAGTATTTT. Translation: CASSLRYTDTQYF.